This T cell receptor (beta chain) was recovered during a study of blood T cells in healthy people across ages. The CDR3 length is 16 residues. V lost 8 bases, J lost 7 bases, and 26 bases lay in between. Broader study findings: Higher naive T cell percentage went strongly together with higher TCR beta diversity. Whereas aged donors had fewer naive CD4+ cells, long-lived donors had more of them and higher diversity.

A second about 6 to 11 cycle PCR used barcoded and J-beta primers. From the 5' RACE reads, TCRdb called clonotypes with MiXCR, one entry per CDR3 protein. The table lists approximately 800,000 distinct CDR3 sequences, under 40% of them singletons, with 10% to 15% in the top ten. In its sample, this clonotype was seen a few times. Its antigen is undetermined. Ten milliliters of peripheral blood were drawn from each donor into EDTA-treated tubes. Per individual sample, total RNA of at least 6 micrograms was extracted. This clonotype originated in a man aged 18 to 30 in good health. The V gene is TRBV12-3 or TRBV12-4, the J gene TRBJ1-2; D might be TRBD1 (5 bases). Input material: blood. The CDR3 here is CASGGVFGVLDGGYTF. CDR3 nucleotide sequence: TGTGCCAGCGGGGGGGTTTTCGGGGTTCTTGACGGTGGCTACACCTTC.